Listed below are T cell receptor beta chains from one sample, sequenced in a study of cytomegalovirus exposure and HLA in healthy donors. Libraries were prepared by immunoSEQ multiplex PCR; TCRdb keeps only in-frame clonotypes and omits some of them. This sample has hundreds of thousands of clones; 70% to 85% occur once, and the top ten carry 0.22%. Specimen: PBMCs. The receptors were sampled from a girl aged 2-10 years in good health and CMV-seronegative. The CDR3 runs from the conserved cysteine through the conserved F or W. D genes are given only for firm matches. Some rows have no size entry. The others give once, few or many, or a class for an expanded clone.

J,V,D,size,DNA,CDR3
TRBJ2-2,TRBV7-9,-,-,TGTGCCAGCAGCTCGACGGAGGCCGGGGAGCTGTTTTTT,CASSSTEAGELFF
TRBJ2-6,TRBV6-1,-,-,TGTGCCAGCAGCCGGGCTGGGGCCAACGTCCTGACTTTC,CASSRAGANVLTF
TRBJ2-5,TRBV29-1,-,-,TGCAGCGTTGAGACAGTTAGGGGATGGGGGACCCAGTACTTC,CSVETVRGWGTQYF
TRBJ2-5,TRBV2,TRBD1,few,TGTGCCAGCAGTGCCGCTCCACCGTCGACAGGGTGGCAAGAGACCCAGTACTTC,CASSAAPPSTGWQETQYF
TRBJ1-2,TRBV19,-,-,TGTGCCAGTAGAGTTGAGAATAACTATGGCTACACCTTC,CASRVENNYGYTF
TRBJ1-2,TRBV5-1,-,-,TGCGCCAGCAGCTTGGGGGGAGACCACTATGGCTACACCTTC,CASSLGGDHYGYTF
TRBJ1-6,TRBV6-1,TRBD1,-,TGTGCCAGCAGTGAATCACGACAGGGGAATTCACCCCTCCACTTT,CASSESRQGNSPLHF
TRBJ2-1,TRBV7-9,TRBD2,-,TGTGCCAGCAGCTCCGAGGGGCCAGCGGGGATTAACAATGAGCAGTTCTTC,CASSSEGPAGINNEQFF
TRBJ1-1,TRBV10-3,-,-,TGTGCCATCAGTGACCAGGACAGGAACACTGAAGCTTTCTTT,CAISDQDRNTEAFF
TRBJ1-1,TRBV18,TRBD1,few,TGTGCCAGCTCACCACGGGACAGTATGAACACTGAAGCTTTCTTT,CASSPRDSMNTEAFF
TRBJ1-1,TRBV13,-,-,TGTGCCAGCAGCTTATTCGGGGGCACTGAAGCTTTCTTT,CASSLFGGTEAFF
TRBJ2-1,TRBV5-6,TRBD2,-,TGTGCCAGCAGCTTGCCGGGACTAGCGACGTACAATGAGCAGTTCTTC,CASSLPGLATYNEQFF
TRBJ2-5,TRBV4-1,TRBD2,-,TGCGCCAGCAGCCAAGGGGTACTAGCGAACGTTCGAGAGACCCAGTACTTC,CASSQGVLANVRETQYF
TRBJ2-3,TRBV27,TRBD1,-,TGTGCCAGCAGTACTACCGGGACAGGGGAAGCAATAGATACGCAGTATTTT,CASSTTGTGEAIDTQYF
TRBJ1-1,TRBV7-9,-,-,TGTGCCAGCAGCTCGCCGGGAGCGGGTGAAGCTTTCTTT,CASSSPGAGEAFF
TRBJ1-1,TRBV5-1,TRBD1,-,TGCGCCAGCAGAACACAGGGGGCTTGGAACACTGAAGCTTTCTTT,CASRTQGAWNTEAFF
TRBJ2-5,TRBV9,-,-,TGTGCCAGCAGCGTAGAACTAGTATCGCTCCAAGAGACCCAGTACTTC,CASSVELVSLQETQYF
TRBJ2-5,TRBV6-1,TRBD1,-,TGTGCCAGCAGTGCCTCCCGGGACAGGGCAGTATTTGGAGAGACCCAGTACTTC,CASSASRDRAVFGETQYF
TRBJ2-5,TRBV5-1,-,-,TGCGCCAGCAGCGCCCGACCGGGACTTCACCAAGAGACCCAGTACTTC,CASSARPGLHQETQYF
TRBJ2-5,TRBV7-6,-,-,TGTGCCAGCAGCTTATTAGTTTCCGACGGGGAGACCCAGTACTTC,CASSLLVSDGETQYF
TRBJ1-4,TRBV5-4,-,-,TGTGCCAGCAGCTTTGATGGAGGAACTAATGAAAAACTGTTTTTT,CASSFDGGTNEKLFF
TRBJ2-1,TRBV15,-,-,TGTGCCACCAGCAGAGGGGCTTCACCCTCCTACAATGAGCAGTTCTTC,CATSRGASPSYNEQFF
TRBJ2-7,TRBV18,TRBD1,-,TGTGCCAGCTCACCGGGACAGGGGACCTACGAGCAGTACTTC,CASSPGQGTYEQYF
TRBJ2-1,TRBV15,-,-,TGTGCCACCAGCAGAGGGGAGGTTCGACCTGAGCAGTTCTTC,CATSRGEVRPEQFF
TRBJ2-2,TRBV4-1,TRBD2,-,TGCGCCAGCAGCCAAGGTGGACTAGCGGGGGGGTTTACCGGGGAGCTGTTTTTT,CASSQGGLAGGFTGELFF
TRBJ2-3,TRBV2,-,once,TGTGCCAGCAGAGACGACAGGTCCACAGATACGCAGTATTTT,CASRDDRSTDTQYF
TRBJ1-1,TRBV6-1,-,-,TGTGCCAGCAGTGAAGCTGGACAAGGGACTTTCTTT,CASSEAGQGTFF
TRBJ2-7,TRBV23-1,-,-,TGCGCCAGCAGTCAACGAGGTTTC,CASSQRGF
TRBJ2-2,TRBV18,-,once,TGTGCCACCAACGGACAGCAAAACACCGGGGAGCTGTTTTTT,CATNGQQNTGELFF
TRBJ2-5,TRBV7-3,TRBD2,few,TGTGCCAGCAGCTTAACACTAGCGGGGGGGAAGGAGACCCAGTACTTC,CASSLTLAGGKETQYF
TRBJ2-3,TRBV5-1,TRBD2,-,TGCGCCAGCAGCTCCGGGACTACCACAGATACGCAGTATTTT,CASSSGTTTDTQYF
TRBJ2-1,TRBV5-4,-,-,TGTGCCAGCACGATGGACTATAAGACCCGGCCCTACAATGAGCAGTTCTTC,CASTMDYKTRPYNEQFF
TRBJ2-7,TRBV6-1,TRBD1,once,TGTGCTTCCAGGGGGCAATACTACGAGCAGTACTTC,CASRGQYYEQYF
TRBJ2-4,TRBV13,-,-,TGTGCCAGCAGCCCCCGACAGTCTCTAGCCAAAAACATTCAGTACTTC,CASSPRQSLAKNIQYF
TRBJ1-5,TRBV2,-,few,TGTGCCAGCAGCCCTAACAATCAGCCCCAGCATTTT,CASSPNNQPQHF
TRBJ2-3,TRBV5-5,TRBD2,-,TGTGCCAGCAGCTTTGGAGGGAGGGAGATCACAGATACGCAGTATTTT,CASSFGGREITDTQYF
TRBJ1-2,TRBV27,-,-,TGTGCCAGCAGTTTAGTCGGGGGACACTATGGCTACACCTTC,CASSLVGGHYGYTF
TRBJ1-5,TRBV2,-,-,TGTGCCAGCAGTGAAGCGGGTTTAGCCCCTCCGGCCCAGCCCCAGCATTTT,CASSEAGLAPPAQPQHF
TRBJ2-3,TRBV29-1,TRBD2,-,TGCAGCGTTATTGGCGGGGGTGGCACAGATACGCAGTATTTT,CSVIGGGGTDTQYF
TRBJ1-4,TRBV7-2,-,once,TGTGCCAGCAGCCCGCGAGGGACTAATGAAAAACTGTTTTTT,CASSPRGTNEKLFF
TRBJ2-4,TRBV5-1,-,-,TGCGCCAGCAGCTTGGGGTGGGTTGGAGGCAAAAACATTCAGTACTTC,CASSLGWVGGKNIQYF
TRBJ1-2,TRBV27,TRBD1,-,TGTGCCAGCAGTTCCACCCGAGTTCAGGGGGTTGGGGATGGCTACACCTTC,CASSSTRVQGVGDGYTF
TRBJ2-7,TRBV18,-,-,TGTGCCAGCTCCGATACTCCGGGGTCCTACGAGCAGTACTTC,CASSDTPGSYEQYF
TRBJ1-5,TRBV4-2,-,-,TGTGCCAGCAGCCAAGTCGCGACAGATAGCAATCAGCCCCAGCATTTT,CASSQVATDSNQPQHF
TRBJ2-6,TRBV14,-,-,TGTGCCAGCAGCCAAGGTGGATTGGTGGGCGCGCGGGCTGGGGCCAACGTCCTGACTTTC,CASSQGGLVGARAGANVLTF
TRBJ2-1,TRBV27,TRBD2,-,TGTGCCAGCAGCCCCACTAGCGGGAGTATCAATGAGCAGTTCTTC,CASSPTSGSINEQFF
TRBJ1-1,TRBV11-2,-,-,TGTGCCAGCAGCCCGGGGGGCGGAGCAAATGAAGCTTTCTTT,CASSPGGGANEAFF